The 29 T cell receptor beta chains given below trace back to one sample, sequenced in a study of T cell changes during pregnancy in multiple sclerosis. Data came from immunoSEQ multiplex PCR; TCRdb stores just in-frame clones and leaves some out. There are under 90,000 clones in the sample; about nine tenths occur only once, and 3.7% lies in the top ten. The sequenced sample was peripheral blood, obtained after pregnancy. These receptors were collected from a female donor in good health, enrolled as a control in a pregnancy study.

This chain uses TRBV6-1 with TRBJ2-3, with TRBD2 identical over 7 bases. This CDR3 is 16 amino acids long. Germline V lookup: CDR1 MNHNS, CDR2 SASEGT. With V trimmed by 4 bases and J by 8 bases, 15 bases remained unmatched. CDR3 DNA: TGTGCCAGCAGTGTAAAGCGGGGTTTACCACAGAGTACGCAGTATTTT. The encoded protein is CASSVKRGLPQSTQYF.

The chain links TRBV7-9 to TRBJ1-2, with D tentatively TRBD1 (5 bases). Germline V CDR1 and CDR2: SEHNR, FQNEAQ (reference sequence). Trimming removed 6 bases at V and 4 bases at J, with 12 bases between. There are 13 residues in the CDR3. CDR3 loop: CASRTGGGYGYTF. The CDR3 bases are TGTGCCAGCAGAACCGGGGGTGGCTATGGCTACACCTTC.

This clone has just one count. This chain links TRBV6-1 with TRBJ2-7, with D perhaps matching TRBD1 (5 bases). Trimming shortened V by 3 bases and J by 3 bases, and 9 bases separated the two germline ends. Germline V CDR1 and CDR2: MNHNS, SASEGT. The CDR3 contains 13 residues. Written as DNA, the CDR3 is TGTGCCAGCAGTGAGCTCGACAGCTACGAGCAGTACTTC. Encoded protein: CASSELDSYEQYF.

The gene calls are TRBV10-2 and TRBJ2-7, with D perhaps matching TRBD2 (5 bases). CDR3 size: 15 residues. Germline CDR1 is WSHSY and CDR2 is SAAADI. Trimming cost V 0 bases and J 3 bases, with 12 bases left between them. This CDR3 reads CASSESSSTLYEQYF. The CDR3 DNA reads TGCGCCAGCAGTGAGTCGTCTAGCACTCTCTACGAGCAGTACTTC.

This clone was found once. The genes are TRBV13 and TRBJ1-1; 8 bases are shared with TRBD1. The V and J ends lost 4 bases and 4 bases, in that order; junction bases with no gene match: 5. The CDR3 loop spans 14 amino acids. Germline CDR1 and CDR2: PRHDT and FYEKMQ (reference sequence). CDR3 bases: TGTGCCAGCAGCTCGGGACAGGCGGGCACTGAAGCTTTCTTT. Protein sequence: CASSSGQAGTEAFF.

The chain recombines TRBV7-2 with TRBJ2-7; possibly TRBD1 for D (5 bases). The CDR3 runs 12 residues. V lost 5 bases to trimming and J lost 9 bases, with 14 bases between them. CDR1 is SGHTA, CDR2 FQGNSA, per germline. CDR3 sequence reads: CASSLNQGVQYF. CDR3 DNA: TGTGCCAGCAGCCTCAACCAGGGTGTGCAGTACTTC.

In DNA form, the CDR3 reads TGTGCCAGCAGCGCCTCGGGACAGGATAGCAATCAGCCCCAGCATTTT. Amino acids: CASSASGQDSNQPQHF. The genes are TRBV7-8 and TRBJ1-5; TRBD1 aligns across 8 bases. The CDR3 contains 16 residues. Germline V gene sequence: CDR1 SGHVS, CDR2 FQNEAQ. Trimming took 5 bases from V and 0 from J; bases not matched to a gene: 6. Together with reference TRBV7-8 and TRBJ1-5, the CDR3 gives the full variable domain: GAGVSQSPRYKVAKRGQDVALRCDPISGHVSLFWYQQALGQGPEFLTYFQNEAQLDKSGLPSDRFFAERPEGSVSTLKIQRTQQEDSAVYLCASSASGQDSNQPQHFGDGTRLSIL.

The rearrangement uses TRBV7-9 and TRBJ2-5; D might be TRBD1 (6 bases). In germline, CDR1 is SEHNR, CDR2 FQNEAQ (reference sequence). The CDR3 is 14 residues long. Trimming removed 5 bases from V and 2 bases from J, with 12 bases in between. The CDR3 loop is CASSAYRDQETQYF. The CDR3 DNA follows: TGTGCCAGCAGCGCGTACAGGGATCAAGAGACCCAGTACTTC.

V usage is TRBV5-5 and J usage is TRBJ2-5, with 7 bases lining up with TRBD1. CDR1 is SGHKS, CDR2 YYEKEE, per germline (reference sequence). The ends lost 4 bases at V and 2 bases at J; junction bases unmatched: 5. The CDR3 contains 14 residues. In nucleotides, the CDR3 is TGTGCCAGCAGCCCTAAGGGACAGCAAGAGACCCAGTACTTC. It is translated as CASSPKGQQETQYF.

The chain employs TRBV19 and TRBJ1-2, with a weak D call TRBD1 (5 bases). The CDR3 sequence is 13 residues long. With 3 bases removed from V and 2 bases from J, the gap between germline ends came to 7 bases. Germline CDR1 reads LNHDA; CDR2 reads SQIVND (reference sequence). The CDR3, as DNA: TGTGCCAGTAGTATGGCAGGGAACTATGGCTACACCTTC. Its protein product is CASSMAGNYGYTF. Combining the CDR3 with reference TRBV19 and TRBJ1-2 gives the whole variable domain DGGITQSPKYLFRKEGQNVTLSCEQNLNHDAMYWYRQDPGQGLRLIYYSQIVNDFQKGDIAEGYSVSREKKESFPLTVTSAQKNPTAFYLCASSMAGNYGYTFGSGTRLTVV.

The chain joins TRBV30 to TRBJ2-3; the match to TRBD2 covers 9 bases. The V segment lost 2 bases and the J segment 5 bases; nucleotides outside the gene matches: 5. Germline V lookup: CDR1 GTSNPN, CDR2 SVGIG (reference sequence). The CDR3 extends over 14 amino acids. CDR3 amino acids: CAWSYSGREDTQYF. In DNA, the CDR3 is TGTGCCTGGAGTTATAGCGGGAGAGAAGATACGCAGTATTTT.

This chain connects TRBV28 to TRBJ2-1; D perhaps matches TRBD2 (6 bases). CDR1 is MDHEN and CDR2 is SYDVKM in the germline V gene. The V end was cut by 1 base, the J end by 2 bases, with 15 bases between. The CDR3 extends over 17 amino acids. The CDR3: CASSLFGTSLTYNEQFF. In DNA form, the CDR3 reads TGTGCCAGCAGTTTATTCGGGACTTCGCTCACCTACAATGAGCAGTTCTTC.

The chain's CDR3 is CASSFTGMNTEAFF. CDR3 DNA: TGTGCCAGCAGTTTTACAGGGATGAACACTGAAGCTTTCTTT. This sequence joins TRBV28 and TRBJ1-1, with D tentatively TRBD1 (6 bases). This CDR3 is 14 amino acids long. The V end lost 3 bases, the J end lost 0 bases, and 8 bases lay between the germline ends. Germline V gene lookup returns CDR1 MDHEN and CDR2 SYDVKM.

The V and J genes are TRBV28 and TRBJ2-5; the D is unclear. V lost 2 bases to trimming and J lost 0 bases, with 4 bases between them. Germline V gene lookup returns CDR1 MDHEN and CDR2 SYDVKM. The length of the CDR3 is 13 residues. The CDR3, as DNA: TGTGCCAGCAGTTTAGAGTACCAAGAGACCCAGTACTTC. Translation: CASSLEYQETQYF.

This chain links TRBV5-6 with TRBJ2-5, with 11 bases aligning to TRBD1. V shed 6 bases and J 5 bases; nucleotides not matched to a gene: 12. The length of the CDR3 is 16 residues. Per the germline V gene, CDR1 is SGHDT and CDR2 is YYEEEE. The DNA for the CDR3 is TGTGCCAGCATTGAGGGTGTAAGGGACAGGGGGGAGACCCAGTACTTC. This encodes CASIEGVRDRGETQYF. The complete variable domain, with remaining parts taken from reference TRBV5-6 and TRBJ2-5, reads DAGVTQSPTHLIKTRGQQVTLRCSPKSGHDTVSWYQQALGQGPQFIFQYYEEEERQRGNFPDRFSGHQFPNYSSELNVNALLLGDSALYLCASIEGVRDRGETQYFGPGTRLLVL.

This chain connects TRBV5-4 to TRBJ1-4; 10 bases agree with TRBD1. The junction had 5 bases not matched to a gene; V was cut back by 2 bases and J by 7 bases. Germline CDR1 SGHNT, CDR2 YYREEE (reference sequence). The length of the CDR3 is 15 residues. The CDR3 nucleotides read TGTGCCAGCAGCTTCCGGACAGGGGGTCGTGAAAAACTGTTTTTT. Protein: CASSFRTGGREKLFF.

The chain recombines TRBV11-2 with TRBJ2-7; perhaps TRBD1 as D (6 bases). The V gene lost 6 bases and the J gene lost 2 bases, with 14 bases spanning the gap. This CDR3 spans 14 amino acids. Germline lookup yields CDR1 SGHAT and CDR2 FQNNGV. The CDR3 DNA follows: TGTGCCAGCAGTCAACTTGACAGGACCTACGAGCAGTACTTC. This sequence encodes CASSQLDRTYEQYF. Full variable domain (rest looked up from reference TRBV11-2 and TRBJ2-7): EAGVAQSPRYKIIEKRQSVAFWCNPISGHATLYWYQQILGQGPKLLIQFQNNGVVDDSQLPKDRFSAERLKGVDSTLKIQPAKLEDSAVYLCASSQLDRTYEQYFGPGTRLTVT.

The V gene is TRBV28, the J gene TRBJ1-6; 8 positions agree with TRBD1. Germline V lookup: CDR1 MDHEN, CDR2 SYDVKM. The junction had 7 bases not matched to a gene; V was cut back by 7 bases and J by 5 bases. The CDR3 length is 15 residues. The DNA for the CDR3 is TGTGCCAGCACCGACGGACAGGGACATAATTCACCCCTCCACTTT. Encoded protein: CASTDGQGHNSPLHF.

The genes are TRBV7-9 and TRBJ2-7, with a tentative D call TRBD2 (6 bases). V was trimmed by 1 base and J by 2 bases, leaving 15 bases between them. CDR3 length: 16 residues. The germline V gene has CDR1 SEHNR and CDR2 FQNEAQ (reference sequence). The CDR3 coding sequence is TGTGCCAGCAGCTTAGTGATGTGGGGGGAACCCTACGAGCAGTACTTC. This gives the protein CASSLVMWGEPYEQYF.

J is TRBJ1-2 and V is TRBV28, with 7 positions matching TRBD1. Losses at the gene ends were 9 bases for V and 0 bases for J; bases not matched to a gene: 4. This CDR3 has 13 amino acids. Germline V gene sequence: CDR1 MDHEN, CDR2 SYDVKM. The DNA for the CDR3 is TGTGCCAGTACCGACAGGGCTAACTATGGCTACACCTTC. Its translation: CASTDRANYGYTF.

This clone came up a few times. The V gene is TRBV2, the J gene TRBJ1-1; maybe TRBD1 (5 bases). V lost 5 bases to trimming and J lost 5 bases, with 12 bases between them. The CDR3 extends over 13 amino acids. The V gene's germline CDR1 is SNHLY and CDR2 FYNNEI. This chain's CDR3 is CASSMGPGTEAFF. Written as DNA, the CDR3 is TGTGCCAGCAGTATGGGCCCAGGGACTGAAGCTTTCTTT. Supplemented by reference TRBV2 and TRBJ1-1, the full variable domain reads EPEVTQTPSHQVTQMGQEVILRCVPISNHLYFYWYRQILGQKVEFLVSFYNNEISEKSEIFDDQFSVERPDGSNFTLKIRSTKLEDSAMYFCASSMGPGTEAFFGQGTRLTVV.

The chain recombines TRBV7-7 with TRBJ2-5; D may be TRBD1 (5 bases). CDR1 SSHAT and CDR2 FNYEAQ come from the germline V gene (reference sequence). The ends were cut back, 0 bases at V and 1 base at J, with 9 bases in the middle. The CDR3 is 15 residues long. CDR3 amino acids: CASSLAGQSQETQYF. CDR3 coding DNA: TGTGCCAGCAGCTTAGCCGGACAATCCCAAGAGACCCAGTACTTC.

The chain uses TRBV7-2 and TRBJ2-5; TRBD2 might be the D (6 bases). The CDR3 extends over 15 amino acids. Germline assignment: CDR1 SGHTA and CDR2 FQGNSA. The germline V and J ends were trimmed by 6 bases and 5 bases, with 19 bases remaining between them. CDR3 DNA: TGTGCCAGCAGGAGGGCTAGCGCGTACCGGGAGACCCAGTACTTC. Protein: CASRRASAYRETQYF.

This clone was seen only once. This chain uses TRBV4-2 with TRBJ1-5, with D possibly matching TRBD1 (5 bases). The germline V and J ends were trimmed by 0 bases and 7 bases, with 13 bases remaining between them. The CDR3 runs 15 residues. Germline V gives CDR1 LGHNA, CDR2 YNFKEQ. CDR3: CASSQDQRGGQPQHF. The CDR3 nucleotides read TGTGCCAGCAGCCAAGATCAAAGGGGCGGCCAGCCCCAGCATTTT.

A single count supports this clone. CDR3 sequence: CASSLYRLAETQYF. The CDR3 DNA is TGTGCCAGCAGTTTATACAGGCTCGCAGAGACCCAGTACTTC. The genes are TRBV28 and TRBJ2-5; D is perhaps TRBD1 (5 bases). V dropped 1 base and J dropped 4 bases, with 10 bases sitting between them. The germline V gene encodes CDR1 MDHEN and CDR2 SYDVKM. The length of the CDR3 is 14 residues.

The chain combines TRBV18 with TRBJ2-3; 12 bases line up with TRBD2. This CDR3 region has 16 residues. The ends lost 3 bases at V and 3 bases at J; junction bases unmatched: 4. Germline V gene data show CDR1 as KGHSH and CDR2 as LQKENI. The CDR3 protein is CASSPSLAGGTDTQYF. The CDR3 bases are TGTGCCAGCTCACCTTCCCTAGCGGGAGGGACAGATACGCAGTATTTT.

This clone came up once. This CDR3 is CSGQGARTDTQYF. CDR3 sequence (DNA): TGCAGCGGACAGGGCGCGCGCACAGATACGCAGTATTTT. V usage is TRBV29-1 and J usage is TRBJ2-3, with 7 bases fitting TRBD1. CDR3 length equals 13 residues. After removal of 7 bases from V and 1 base from J, the junction contained 5 bases not matched to a gene. Germline V lookup: CDR1 SQVTM, CDR2 ANQGSEA.

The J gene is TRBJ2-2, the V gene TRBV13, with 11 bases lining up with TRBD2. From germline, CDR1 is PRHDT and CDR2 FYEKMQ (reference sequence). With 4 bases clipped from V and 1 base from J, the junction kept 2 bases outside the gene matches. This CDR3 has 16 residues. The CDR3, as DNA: TGTGCCAGCAGCTCGGGACTAGCGGAGAACACCGGGGAGCTGTTTTTT. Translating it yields CASSSGLAENTGELFF.

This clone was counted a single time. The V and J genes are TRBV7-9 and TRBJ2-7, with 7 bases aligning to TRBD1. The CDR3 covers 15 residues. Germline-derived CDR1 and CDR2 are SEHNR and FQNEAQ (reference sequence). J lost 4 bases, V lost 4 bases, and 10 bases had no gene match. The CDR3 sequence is CASSSTNRGEYEQYF. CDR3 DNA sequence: TGTGCCAGCAGCTCTACCAACAGGGGAGAGTACGAGCAGTACTTC.